These 9 T cell receptor beta chains were sequenced from one sample in a study of Japanese encephalitis immunity and Zika vaccine responses. PBMCs were CFSE-labeled and cultured for five to seven days with peptide pools at approximately 0.97 ug/mL each. TCRdb ran MiXCR on the 5' RACE reads and lists one entry per CDR3 protein. Of hundreds of distinct CDR3 sequences listed, roughly 7.2% are singletons. The starting material was antigen-activated CD8+ T cells from blood, cultured, obtained during a Zika inactivated vaccine study. These receptors all come from an adult woman who received an inactivated Zika virus vaccine.

The chain recombines TRBV6-5 with TRBJ2-7, with D tentatively TRBD2 (6 bases). This CDR3 contains 15 residues. Trimming stripped 6 bases from V and 2 bases from J, with 17 bases between. Germline-derived CDR1 and CDR2 are MNHEY and SVGAGI. CDR3 nucleotides: TGTGCCAGCAGCCCCCAGACTAGGAGCGCCTACGAGCAGTACTTC. Amino acid sequence: CASSPQTRSAYEQYF.

V is TRBV7-9 and J is TRBJ1-1, with D possibly matching TRBD1 (5 bases). CDR1 is SEHNR and CDR2 is FQNEAQ in the germline V gene (reference sequence). This CDR3 has 13 residues. V was clipped by 5 bases and J by 1 base, with 8 bases between them. CDR3: CASSRDQNTEAFF. The CDR3 DNA is TGTGCCAGCAGCCGGGACCAGAACACTGAAGCTTTCTTT.

This clonotype is labeled medium-sized (0.01 to 0.1%). The chain combines TRBV20-1 with TRBJ2-1; the match to TRBD1 covers 9 bases. Germline CDR1 reads DFQATT; CDR2 reads SNEGSKA (reference sequence). V shed 1 base, J shed 8 bases, and the junction held 6 bases outside the gene matches. The CDR3 covers 14 residues. The CDR3 is CSARGDRELHEQFF. The CDR3, as DNA: TGCAGTGCTAGAGGGGACAGGGAGTTGCATGAGCAGTTCTTC.

The V and J genes are TRBV7-3 and TRBJ2-1, with TRBD1 matching over 9 bases. Losses at the gene ends were 5 bases for V and 2 bases for J; bases not matched to a gene: 7. Germline lookup yields CDR1 SGHTA and CDR2 FQGTGA. CDR3 length equals 16 residues. CDR3 sequence reads: CASSPRTGAPYNEQFF. In nucleotides, the CDR3 is TGTGCCAGCAGCCCCCGGACAGGGGCGCCCTACAATGAGCAGTTCTTC.

This clonotype is hyperexpanded in the sample. The chain joins TRBV12-3 or TRBV12-4 to TRBJ1-1; D is perhaps TRBD1 (5 bases). V was clipped by 5 bases and J by 0 bases, with 7 bases between them. The CDR3 contains 13 residues. CDR3 residues: CASSRQMNTEAFF. CDR3 sequence (DNA): TGTGCCAGCAGTCGACAGATGAACACTGAAGCTTTCTTT.

In its sample, this clonotype is hyperexpanded. This chain joins TRBV9 and TRBJ2-7, with 9 bases lining up with TRBD2. The V gene end was trimmed by 0 bases and the J gene end by 3 bases; junction bases not matched to a gene: 4. The CDR3 loop spans 15 amino acids. The germline V gene has CDR1 SGDLS and CDR2 YYNGEE. The CDR3: CASSVAPLAGYEQYF. The CDR3, as DNA: TGTGCCAGCAGCGTAGCCCCACTAGCGGGCTACGAGCAGTACTTC.

Relative to its sample, this clonotype is medium-sized (0.01 to 0.1%). The J gene is TRBJ2-3, the V gene TRBV12-3 or TRBV12-4; TRBD1 matches at 9 bases. The length of the CDR3 is 17 residues. The trim removed 3 bases at V and 2 bases at J, leaving 9 bases unmatched. DNA of the CDR3: TGTGCCAGCAGTTTTCCCGCCGGGGACAGGGTCACAGATACGCAGTATTTT. It yields the protein CASSFPAGDRVTDTQYF.

By sample fraction, this clonotype is medium-sized. This chain connects TRBV5-6 to TRBJ1-2; D gene uncertain. Trimming pared 1 base from V and 6 bases from J, leaving 25 bases between. Germline loops: CDR1 SGHDT, CDR2 YYEEEE. This CDR3 is built from 18 residues. The CDR3 nucleotides read TGTGCCAGCAGCTTGAAAGTGGACCCGAGATCCCCGTCAAATGGCTACACCTTC. Residues: CASSLKVDPRSPSNGYTF.

This clonotype has just a few counts. The chain's CDR3 is CASSLDRALQNSPLHF. CDR3 in DNA: TGTGCCAGCAGCCTAGACAGGGCATTACAGAATTCACCCCTCCACTTT. This rearrangement joins TRBV3-1 to TRBJ1-6; TRBD1 aligns across 7 bases. This CDR3 has 16 residues. The germline CDR1 and CDR2 sequences are LGHDT and YNNKEL (reference sequence). Germline trimming cut 4 bases from V and 7 bases from J; bases unmatched to any gene: 10.